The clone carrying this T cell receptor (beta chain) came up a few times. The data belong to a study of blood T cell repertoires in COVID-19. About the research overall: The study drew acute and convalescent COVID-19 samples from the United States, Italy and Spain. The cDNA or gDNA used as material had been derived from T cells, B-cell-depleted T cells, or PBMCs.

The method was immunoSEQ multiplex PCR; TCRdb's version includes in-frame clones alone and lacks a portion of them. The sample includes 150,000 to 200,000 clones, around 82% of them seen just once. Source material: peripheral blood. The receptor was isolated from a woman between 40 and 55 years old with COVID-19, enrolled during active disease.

The CDR3 region is CSVAGGNTIYF. The CDR3 coding sequence is TGCAGCGTGGCAGGGGGAAACACCATATATTTT. The chain employs TRBV29-1 and TRBJ1-3, with D possibly TRBD1 on 5 matching bases. Trimming cost V 6 bases and J 4 bases, with 7 bases left between them. The CDR3 is 11 amino acids. The germline CDR1 and CDR2 sequences are SQVTM and ANQGSEA.